The next 25 T cell receptor beta chains were all read from a single sample in a study of blood T cell repertoires in COVID-19. The data were produced by immunoSEQ multiplex PCR, yet TCRdb's version contains in-frame clones alone and is incomplete. The data contain roughly 87,000 clones, roughly 78% of them seen just once; the ten biggest clones take up under 15%. The sequenced sample was peripheral blood. The source is a woman at least 80 years old with acute or convalescent COVID-19.

The chain combines TRBV2 with TRBJ1-2; D gene ambiguous. There are 12 residues in the CDR3. V lost 8 bases and J lost 5, with 12 bases in between. The germline CDR1 and CDR2 sequences are SNHLY and FYNNEI. The CDR3 nucleotides read TGTGCCAGCCTGAATCAGGATTATGGCTACACCTTC. It specifies CASLNQDYGYTF. Complete variable domain (other parts from reference TRBV2 and TRBJ1-2): EPEVTQTPSHQVTQMGQEVILRCVPISNHLYFYWYRQILGQKVEFLVSFYNNEISEKSEIFDDQFSVERPDGSNFTLKIRSTKLEDSAMYFCASLNQDYGYTFGSGTRLTVV.

CDR3 residues: CSVDRAAYGYTF. The CDR3 region has the DNA TGCAGCGTAGACAGGGCCGCCTATGGCTACACCTTC. V usage is TRBV29-1 and J usage is TRBJ1-2; TRBD1 agrees at 7 bases. The CDR3 has 12 residues. V lost 6 bases and J lost 4; bases outside the gene matches: 5. Looked up from germline, CDR1 is SQVTM and CDR2 is ANQGSEA.

The J gene is TRBJ2-1, the V gene TRBV7-3, with D tentatively TRBD2 (5 bases). The CDR3 extends over 14 amino acids. Trimming shortened V by 2 bases and J by 9 bases, and 14 bases separated the two germline ends. CDR1 is SGHTA, CDR2 FQGTGA, per germline. CDR3 sequence reads: CASSLLPASSEQFF. CDR3 nucleotides: TGTGCCAGCAGCTTATTGCCGGCTAGCAGTGAGCAGTTCTTC. The full variable domain, completed using reference TRBV7-3 and TRBJ2-1, is GAGVSQTPSNKVTEKGKYVELRCDPISGHTALYWYRQSLGQGPEFLIYFQGTGAADDSGLPNDRFFAVRPEGSVSTLKIQRTERGDSAVYLCASSLLPASSEQFFGPGTRLTVL.

V is TRBV5-6 and J is TRBJ1-1, with D unclear. V was clipped by 2 bases and J by 3 bases, with 17 bases between them. Germline assignment: CDR1 SGHDT and CDR2 YYEEEE. This CDR3 is 16 amino acids long. The CDR3 nucleotides read TGTGCCAGCAGCTTTAGCCTAAAGGTTGGGTACACTGAAGCTTTCTTT. Translation gives CASSFSLKVGYTEAFF.

This sequence joins TRBV21-1 and TRBJ1-4. TRBV21-1 is a recognized pseudogene. The CDR3 spans 15 residues. CDR3 nucleotides: TGTGCCAGCAGCAAAAGGAAACAGGGAGGGGAAAAACTGTTTTTT. It encodes CASSKRKQGGEKLFF.

The genes are TRBV10-3 and TRBJ2-5, with D perhaps matching TRBD1 (6 bases). With 6 bases removed from V and 3 bases from J, the gap between germline ends came to 17 bases. The CDR3 is 15 amino acids. CDR1 and CDR2 from the germline V gene are ENHRY and SYGVKD. CDR3 in amino acids: CAIRAETGTKETQYF. In nucleotides, the CDR3 is TGTGCCATCAGAGCCGAAACAGGGACAAAAGAGACCCAGTACTTC.

V is TRBV6-2 or TRBV6-3 and J is TRBJ2-5; TRBD1 matches 8 bases. The CDR3 extends over 15 amino acids. V lost 7 bases, J lost 5 bases, and 12 bases stayed unmatched. Germline CDR1 MNHEY, CDR2 SVGEGT. For the CDR3, the DNA is TGTGCCAGCAACCCCGGACAGGGTCGCCCGGAGACCCAGTACTTC. Translating gives CASNPGQGRPETQYF.

As to this clone: Other DNA sequences in this sample translate to the same CDR3. The chain couples TRBV7-8 to TRBJ1-2; D unresolved. The CDR3 covers 12 residues. Per germline, CDR1 SGHVS and CDR2 FQNEAQ. The ends were cut back, 5 bases at V and 2 bases at J, with 6 bases in the middle. Here the CDR3 DNA reads TGTGCCAGCAGCCCCCCGAACTATGGCTACACCTTC. This gives the protein CASSPPNYGYTF. The variable domain in full, completed from reference TRBV7-8 and TRBJ1-2, reads GAGVSQSPRYKVAKRGQDVALRCDPISGHVSLFWYQQALGQGPEFLTYFQNEAQLDKSGLPSDRFFAERPEGSVSTLKIQRTQQEDSAVYLCASSPPNYGYTFGSGTRLTVV.

This chain joins TRBV12-5 and TRBJ1-5; tentative D call: TRBD1 (6 bases). Per the germline V gene, CDR1 is LGHNT and CDR2 is FRNRAP. The CDR3 is 15 amino acids. V shed 1 base and J shed 2 bases, with 9 bases lying between them. The CDR3 DNA reads TGTGCTAGTGGTTTGGACAGGGTCGGCAATCAGCCCCAGCATTTT. It codes for CASGLDRVGNQPQHF. Full variable domain (missing parts from reference TRBV12-5 and TRBJ1-5): DARVTQTPRHKVTEMGQEVTMRCQPILGHNTVFWYRQTMMQGLELLAYFRNRAPLDDSGMPKDRFSAEMPDATLATLKIQPSEPRDSAVYFCASGLDRVGNQPQHFGDGTRLSIL.

This clone turned up a few times. The rearrangement joins TRBV29-1 to TRBJ1-2; TRBD1 is a possible D gene (5 bases). The CDR3 covers 14 residues. Trimming cost V 3 bases and J 4 bases, with 15 bases left between them. CDR1 SQVTM and CDR2 ANQGSEA come from the germline V gene. CDR3 region: CSVEEEEGLYGYTF. In DNA, the CDR3 is TGCAGCGTTGAGGAGGAGGAGGGGCTCTATGGCTACACCTTC.

The V call is TRBV18, the J call TRBJ1-5, with 8 bases that match TRBD1. Germline-derived CDR1 and CDR2 are KGHSH and LQKENI. This CDR3 has 14 amino acids. V was pared by 4 bases and J by 4 bases, with 3 bases of the junction left unmatched. CDR3 nucleotides: TGTGCCAGCTCACGGACAGGGACTAATCAGCCCCAGCATTTT. Translated: CASSRTGTNQPQHF.

This chain uses TRBV18 with TRBJ2-3; 11 bases agree with TRBD2. Germline V gene lookup returns CDR1 KGHSH and CDR2 LQKENI. The trim removed 2 bases at V and 2 bases at J, leaving 6 bases unmatched. The CDR3 is 17 amino acids. The CDR3: CASSPSRLAGTTDTQYF. DNA for the CDR3: TGTGCCAGCTCACCAAGTCGACTAGCGGGAACCACAGATACGCAGTATTTT.

J is TRBJ1-1 and V is TRBV19; D perhaps matches TRBD1 (6 bases). The CDR3 sequence is 15 residues long. Per the germline V gene, CDR1 is LNHDA and CDR2 is SQIVND (reference sequence). The V end was cut by 2 bases, the J end by 0 bases, with 10 bases between. As DNA, the CDR3 is TGTGCCAGTAGTATACTTGGACAGTTGAACACTGAAGCTTTCTTT. Translated, it gives CASSILGQLNTEAFF.

J is TRBJ1-2 and V is TRBV2; D unclear. CDR3 length equals 12 residues. V was shortened by 8 bases and J by 1 base, with 8 bases between the two germline ends. Per the germline V gene, CDR1 is SNHLY and CDR2 is FYNNEI. Written as DNA, the CDR3 is TGTGCCAGCGTCTTCGGTAACTATGGCTACACCTTC. Amino acid sequence: CASVFGNYGYTF. Using reference TRBV2 and TRBJ1-2 for the parts outside the CDR3, the full variable domain is EPEVTQTPSHQVTQMGQEVILRCVPISNHLYFYWYRQILGQKVEFLVSFYNNEISEKSEIFDDQFSVERPDGSNFTLKIRSTKLEDSAMYFCASVFGNYGYTFGSGTRLTVV.

This clone was observed a handful of times. The J gene is TRBJ1-4, the V gene TRBV6-5; D might be TRBD1 (6 bases). The length of the CDR3 is 15 residues. Germline loops: CDR1 MNHEY, CDR2 SVGAGI. Trimming left V 7 bases short and J 4 bases short, with 16 bases between. DNA for the CDR3: TGTGCCAGCACCGAGACAGGAGCCTATAATGAAAAACTGTTTTTT. Protein: CASTETGAYNEKLFF.

The chain carries TRBV6-4 and TRBJ2-1; D might be TRBD2 (5 bases). This CDR3 is 16 amino acids long. Germline V gene data show CDR1 as MRHNA and CDR2 as SNTAGT. Trimming shortened V by 0 bases and J by 4 bases, and 13 bases separated the two germline ends. CDR3: CASSDSIGKGYNEQFF. The CDR3 DNA reads TGTGCCAGCAGTGACTCGATCGGGAAAGGTTACAATGAGCAGTTCTTC.

The rearrangement uses TRBV11-2 and TRBJ2-1, with D unresolved. V shed 1 base and J shed 6 bases, with 10 bases lying between them. CDR1 and CDR2 from the germline V gene are SGHAT and FQNNGV. There are 14 residues in the CDR3. The CDR3 spells CASSLVYGLNEQFF. The DNA for the CDR3 is TGTGCCAGCAGCTTAGTTTATGGGCTCAATGAGCAGTTCTTC.

The gene calls are TRBV10-3 and TRBJ2-7; D perhaps matches TRBD2 (5 bases). V was clipped by 2 bases and J by 4 bases, with 15 bases between them. The CDR3 is made up of 15 amino acids. Germline CDR1 reads ENHRY; CDR2 reads SYGVKD. CDR3 in DNA: TGTGCCATCAGTGAGAGCGGTATCAGTCGGTACGAGCAGTACTTC. This encodes CAISESGISRYEQYF.

The rearrangement uses TRBV6-2 or TRBV6-3 and TRBJ2-7; 7 bases map to TRBD2. The CDR3 is 20 amino acids. Germline CDR1 MNHEY, CDR2 SVGEGT. After removal of 2 bases from V and 2 bases from J, the junction contained 21 bases not matched to a gene. The CDR3 DNA reads TGTGCCAGCAGTTACAATCGCGTGAGCGGGGAAAAGGGACCGACCTACGAGCAGTACTTC. Translating gives CASSYNRVSGEKGPTYEQYF.

The chain links TRBV5-1 to TRBJ1-2; 7 positions agree with TRBD1. V lost 0 bases and J lost 7; bases outside the gene matches: 12. Germline assignment: CDR1 SGHRS and CDR2 YFSETQ. The CDR3 has 16 residues. The CDR3, as DNA: TGCGCCAGCAGCTTGGCCGAGGGGGCGAGGATCGGTGGCTACACCTTC. Its translation: CASSLAEGARIGGYTF.

The chain joins TRBV6-5 to TRBJ2-7, with D possibly TRBD1 on 6 matching bases. Trimming took 5 bases from V and 3 from J, leaving 14 bases between them. The CDR3 consists of 14 residues. Germline V gene data show CDR1 as MNHEY and CDR2 as SVGAGI. CDR3 sequence: CASSRDKFVYEQYF. The CDR3 DNA follows: TGTGCCAGCAGTCGGGACAAGTTTGTCTACGAGCAGTACTTC.

This clone turned up a few times. The V gene is TRBV30, the J gene TRBJ1-6, with D hard to call. Germline lookup yields CDR1 GTSNPN and CDR2 SVGIG (reference sequence). CDR3 length: 12 residues. Deletions cut 5 bases from V and 11 bases from J, with 13 bases between. CDR3 bases: TGTGCCTGGTCCGGGTGGCCGCCACCCCTCCACTTT. Residues: CAWSGWPPPLHF.

The rearrangement uses TRBV5-6 and TRBJ2-1; 8 bases are shared with TRBD1. The V and J ends lost 4 bases and 3 bases, in that order; junction bases with no gene match: 6. Germline CDR1 is SGHDT and CDR2 is YYEEEE. The CDR3 totals 15 residues. The CDR3 nucleotides are TGTGCCAGCAGCGATTTAGGGACAGGCTACAATGAGCAGTTCTTC. Protein: CASSDLGTGYNEQFF.

V usage is TRBV3-1 (or the pseudogene TRBV3-2) and J usage is TRBJ1-1; D perhaps matches TRBD1 (5 bases). Between the trimmed V and J ends, which lost 1 base and 14 bases, there was a span of 17 bases. The CDR3 has 13 amino acids. CDR1 and CDR2 from the germline V gene are LGHDT and YNNKEL (reference sequence). The DNA for the CDR3 is TGTGCCAGCAGCCAAGCGAGCGGGACTCGGGGCTTCTTT. It specifies CASSQASGTRGFF.

The chain links TRBV6-1 to TRBJ1-2; no firm D call. Germline CDR1 MNHNS, CDR2 SASEGT. This CDR3 region has 14 residues. V shed 2 bases and J shed 7 bases, with 14 bases lying between them. CDR3 DNA: TGTGCCAGCAGTGAAAGTGTCGTGCGTGGTGGCTACACCTTC. Residues: CASSESVVRGGYTF.